This T cell receptor (beta chain) comes out of a study of beta chain features in type 1 diabetes. Germline V gene lookup returns CDR1 GTSNPN and CDR2 SVGIG (reference sequence). Trimming took 5 bases from V and 5 from J, leaving 12 bases between them. The CDR3 has 12 residues. Sequenced material consisted of expressed TCRB transcripts (all of the isolated RNA was reverse transcribed). Clones were sequenced by immunoSEQ multiplex PCR, and TCRdb holds only the in-frame ones, with some missing. Among a few hundred thousand clones, 7.5% to 10% were seen once, and the ten largest hold about 0.037%. This clone was recorded a few times.

Sample: naive CD4+ T cells from blood. This clonotype was obtained from a woman aged 18 to 35 in good health. This sequence joins TRBV30 and TRBJ1-2; weak D call: TRBD1 (5 bases). This CDR3 is CAWDLRQYGYTF. CDR3 nucleotides: TGTGCCTGGGACCTCCGACAGTATGGCTACACCTTC. The whole variable domain, filled in from reference TRBV30 and TRBJ1-2, reads SQTIHQWPATLVQPVGSPLSLECTVEGTSNPNLYWYRQAAGRGLQLLFYSVGIGQISSEVPQNLSASRPQDRQFILSSKKLLLSDSGFYLCAWDLRQYGYTFGSGTRLTVV.